The sequence of this TCR beta chain was determined in a study of beta chain features in type 1 diabetes. Study-level points and caveats: Whether TCRB rearrangement is influenced by HLA type went unresolved here. Within the patient group, naive, central memory and Treg TCRB repertoires appeared more similar to each other than within healthy donors. Among all four CD4+ subsets, Type 1 diabetes patients had TCRB CDR3s that were moderately but significantly shorter. A possible short-template PCR bias applies equally to patients and controls.

The V and J ends lost 3 bases and 7 bases respectively, with 9 bases between them. Germline lookup yields CDR1 SGHAT and CDR2 FQNNGV. The CDR3 is 13 residues long. This clone was observed a few times. Its specificity is not known. All of the isolated RNA was reverse transcribed, so expressed TCRB transcripts were sequenced. It was found that naive, central memory and regulatory T cell samples averaged approximately 3.5 million reads. The table came from immunoSEQ multiplex PCR; TCRdb's copy has only in-frame clones and leaves some out. The sample includes 600,000 or so clones, around 11% of them seen just once.

The chain carries TRBV11-2 and TRBJ2-2; D unresolved. The sequence came from a man aged 25-45 years with type 1 diabetes. The sample taken for sequencing was naive CD4+ T cells from blood. DNA for the CDR3: TGTGCCAGCAGCTTCGATGAGCACGGGGAGCTGTTTTTT. This codes for CASSFDEHGELFF.